Only one count was recorded for the clone carrying this T cell receptor beta chain. Blood sampling was done at baseline, cycle 4 day 1, and cycle 7 day 1. These data are taken from a study of OX40 agonist ivuxolimab in advanced cancers. The protocol was immunoSEQ multiplex PCR, while the TCRdb copy is restricted to in-frame clones and leaves out a portion. Of 50,000 to 75,000 clones in the sample, 91% were seen once. V lost 3 bases, J lost 7 bases, and 2 bases stayed unmatched. Germline values: CDR1 MNHEY, CDR2 SVGAGI. This CDR3 spans 14 amino acids. The clonotype comes from an adult with an advanced solid tumor such as melanoma, head and neck, liver or kidney cancer. J is TRBJ1-6 and V is TRBV6-5; 8 bases line up with TRBD1. This specimen was CD4+ or CD8+ T cells sorted from blood, taken in a trial of the OX40 agonist ivuxolimab. The DNA for the CDR3 is TGTGCCAGCAGTTATGGGACAGGCAATTCACCCCTCCACTTT. The encoded protein is CASSYGTGNSPLHF.